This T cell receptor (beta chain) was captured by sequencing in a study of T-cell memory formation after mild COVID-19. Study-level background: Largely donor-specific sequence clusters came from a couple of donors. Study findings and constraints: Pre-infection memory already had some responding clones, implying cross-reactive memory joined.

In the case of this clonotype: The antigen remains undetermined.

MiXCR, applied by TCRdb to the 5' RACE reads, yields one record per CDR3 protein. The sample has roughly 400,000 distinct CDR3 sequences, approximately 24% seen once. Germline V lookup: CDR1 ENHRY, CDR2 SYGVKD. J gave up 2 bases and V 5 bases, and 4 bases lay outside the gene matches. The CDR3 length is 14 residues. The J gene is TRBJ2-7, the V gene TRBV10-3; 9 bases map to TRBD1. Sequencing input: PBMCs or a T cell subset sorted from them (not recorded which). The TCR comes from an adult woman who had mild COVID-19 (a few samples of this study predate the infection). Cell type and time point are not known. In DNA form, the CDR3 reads TGTGCCATCAGTTCCGGGACAGGGACCTACGAGCAGTACTTC. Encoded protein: CAISSGTGTYEQYF.